Below are 18 T cell receptor beta chains sequenced from a single sample in a study of shared clonotypes between healthy human individuals. The naive CD8 subset, CD45RO-negative cells positively selected for CCR7, excluded terminally differentiated effector memory CD45RA+ cells. Using immunoSEQ multiplex PCR, the repertoire was profiled, and TCRdb retains in-frame clones only, with some absent. The sample includes millions of clones, about 93% of them seen just once. The sequencing sample was made of naive CD8+ T cells from PBMCs. The receptors were gathered from a man aged 18 to 29 in good health. Some clones in this sample may be carry-over from other donors' samples.

This chain joins TRBV4-1 and TRBJ2-1; 10 nucleotides agree with TRBD2. The V and J ends lost 5 bases and 4 bases, in that order; junction bases with no gene match: 11. Per germline, CDR1 MGHRA and CDR2 YSYEKL. The CDR3 extends over 17 amino acids. CDR3 nucleotide sequence: TGCGCCAGCAGCGAAACGAGGACTAGCGGAAAATACAATGAGCAGTTCTTC. Translation gives CASSETRTSGKYNEQFF.

The chain couples TRBV7-9 to TRBJ2-5; a weak D match, TRBD2 (5 bases). CDR3 length: 12 amino acids. Trimming took off 3 bases at V and 7 bases at J, with 9 bases between the two ends. Germline CDR1 and CDR2: SEHNR and FQNEAQ (reference sequence). This CDR3 is CASSFEGGTQYF. As DNA, the CDR3 is TGTGCCAGCAGCTTTGAGGGTGGGACCCAGTACTTC.

CDR3 loop: CASSPLSTDTQYF. The DNA of the CDR3 is TGTGCCAGCAGCCCCCTGAGCACAGATACGCAGTATTTT. This chain uses TRBV5-6 with TRBJ2-3; D gene unclear. In germline, CDR1 is SGHDT, CDR2 YYEEEE. V was shortened by 4 bases and J by 0 bases, with 6 bases between the two germline ends. This CDR3 contains 13 residues.

The J gene is TRBJ2-5, the V gene TRBV11-2, with D perhaps matching TRBD1 (5 bases). The CDR3 extends over 18 amino acids. V lost 5 bases and J 1 base, leaving 23 bases between the germline ends. The germline CDR1 and CDR2 sequences are SGHAT and FQNNGV. CDR3 region: CASSPRTQTDPGQETQYF. The CDR3 DNA is TGTGCCAGCAGCCCCCGGACCCAGACAGACCCGGGCCAAGAGACCCAGTACTTC. Using reference TRBV11-2 and TRBJ2-5 for the parts outside the CDR3, the full variable domain is EAGVAQSPRYKIIEKRQSVAFWCNPISGHATLYWYQQILGQGPKLLIQFQNNGVVDDSQLPKDRFSAERLKGVDSTLKIQPAKLEDSAVYLCASSPRTQTDPGQETQYFGPGTRLLVL.

The CDR3 DNA reads TGTGCCAGCAGCTTAAATATTGGAAGCACAGATACGCAGTATTTT. This codes for CASSLNIGSTDTQYF. The gene calls are TRBV13 and TRBJ2-3; D not resolved. This CDR3 has 15 residues. Trimming pared 2 bases from V and 0 bases from J, leaving 9 bases between. In germline, CDR1 is PRHDT, CDR2 FYEKMQ (reference sequence).

The chain's CDR3 is CASSIVPGSVYEQYF. The CDR3 DNA follows: TGTGCCAGTAGTATAGTACCCGGGAGTGTCTACGAGCAGTACTTC. This chain connects TRBV19 to TRBJ2-7; possibly TRBD2 for D (6 bases). V lost 1 base, J lost 3 bases, and 13 bases lay in between. The CDR3 is 15 residues long. Germline V gene sequence: CDR1 LNHDA, CDR2 SQIVND (reference sequence).

V usage is TRBV9 and J usage is TRBJ1-1; D might be TRBD1 (5 bases). Germline V gene lookup returns CDR1 SGDLS and CDR2 YYNGEE. V was cut by 6 bases and J by 0 bases, with 15 bases left in between. The CDR3 totals 15 residues. The CDR3 sequence is CASIIGTPLNTEAFF. The CDR3 DNA reads TGTGCCAGCATAATCGGGACCCCACTGAACACTGAAGCTTTCTTT.

V usage is TRBV4-2 and J usage is TRBJ2-2; a possible D gene is TRBD2 (6 bases). The germline CDR1 and CDR2 sequences are LGHNA and YNFKEQ. V gave up 0 bases and J gave up 0 bases, with 11 bases separating them. This CDR3 spans 17 amino acids. The CDR3 DNA reads as TGTGCCAGCAGCCAAGAACCGACTAGGGCGAACACCGGGGAGCTGTTTTTT. This sequence encodes CASSQEPTRANTGELFF.

The chain carries TRBV11-1 and TRBJ2-1; TRBD1 agrees at 7 bases. The CDR3 is 14 residues long. Germline V gene data show CDR1 as SGHAT and CDR2 as FQDESV (reference sequence). V gave up 3 bases and J gave up 4 bases; unmatched junction bases: 3. The CDR3 region has the DNA TGTGCCAGCAGCTTCGGGACAGAGTACAATGAGCAGTTCTTC. This sequence encodes CASSFGTEYNEQFF.

This chain links TRBV4-1 with TRBJ2-3; possibly TRBD1 for D (5 bases). The germline gives CDR1 MGHRA, CDR2 YSYEKL. The CDR3 extends over 16 amino acids. V lost 0 bases and J 4 bases, leaving 14 bases between the germline ends. The DNA for the CDR3 is TGCGCCAGCAGCCAAGATAGGACCAACAGGCCAGATACGCAGTATTTT. As protein: CASSQDRTNRPDTQYF.

The V gene is TRBV27, the J gene TRBJ2-1; D is possibly TRBD1 (5 bases). In germline, CDR1 is MNHEY, CDR2 SMNVEV (reference sequence). This CDR3 region has 15 residues. With 2 bases removed from V and 7 bases from J, the gap between germline ends came to 15 bases. The CDR3 DNA reads as TGTGCCAGCAGTTTAGCTGGGGCGATGGGGAATGAGCAGTTCTTC. Translated, it gives CASSLAGAMGNEQFF.

The chain uses TRBV13 and TRBJ2-7, with no clear D. The V end lost 8 bases, the J end lost 1 base, and 21 bases lay between the germline ends. CDR3 length: 16 residues. CDR1 and CDR2 from the germline V gene are PRHDT and FYEKMQ (reference sequence). CDR3 DNA sequence: TGTGCCAGCGGCCCCCGGCTTGAGTTAACTTCCTACGAGCAGTACTTC. It is translated as CASGPRLELTSYEQYF. Drawing the rest from reference TRBV13 and TRBJ2-7, the complete variable domain is AAGVIQSPRHLIKEKRETATLKCYPIPRHDTVYWYQQGPGQDPQFLISFYEKMQSDKGSIPDRFSAQQFSDYHSELNMSSLELGDSALYFCASGPRLELTSYEQYFGPGTRLTVT.

The chain combines TRBV29-1 with TRBJ1-2, with D tentatively TRBD1 (5 bases). The CDR3 totals 14 residues. Germline assignment: CDR1 SQVTM and CDR2 ANQGSEA. V was clipped by 3 bases and J by 8 bases, with 19 bases between them. The CDR3: CSVEEDGNGGGYTF. The CDR3 DNA reads as TGCAGCGTTGAGGAGGACGGAAACGGGGGAGGCTACACCTTC.

This chain connects TRBV5-1 to TRBJ2-3; D is unclear. The CDR3 extends over 15 amino acids. The V end lost 0 bases, the J end lost 2 bases, and 10 bases lay between the germline ends. The V gene's germline CDR1 is SGHRS and CDR2 YFSETQ. Here the CDR3 DNA reads TGCGCCAGCAGCTTGGGGGTGGGCCACACAGATACGCAGTATTTT. Protein product: CASSLGVGHTDTQYF.

The chain recombines TRBV20-1 with TRBJ2-7; D call uncertain. The CDR3 length is 11 residues. Deletions cut 1 base from V and 9 bases from J, with 10 bases between. Germline values: CDR1 DFQATT, CDR2 SNEGSKA (reference sequence). CDR3 bases: TGCAGTGCTAGAGTTGGCCCAGTGCAGTACTTC. It codes for CSARVGPVQYF.

J is TRBJ2-5 and V is TRBV28; TRBD1 matches at 7 bases. Germline V gene sequence: CDR1 MDHEN, CDR2 SYDVKM. This CDR3 is built from 15 residues. V trimming: 3 bases; J trimming: 0 bases; junction bases outside the gene matches: 4. In nucleotides, the CDR3 is TGTGCCAGCAGTTTTGTAGGGGGCTACCAAGAGACCCAGTACTTC. Protein sequence: CASSFVGGYQETQYF.

The rearrangement links TRBV14 to TRBJ2-3; a possible D gene is TRBD2 (5 bases). The germline gives CDR1 SGHDN, CDR2 FVKESK. The CDR3 is 15 residues long. The V end lost 4 bases, the J end lost 0 bases, and 11 bases lay between the germline ends. The CDR3 sequence is CASSRPWTSTDTQYF. DNA for the CDR3: TGTGCCAGCAGCCGCCCATGGACTAGCACAGATACGCAGTATTTT. Using reference TRBV14 and TRBJ2-3 for the parts outside the CDR3, the full variable domain is EAGVTQFPSHSVIEKGQTVTLRCDPISGHDNLYWYRRVMGKEIKFLLHFVKESKQDESGMPNNRFLAERTGGTYSTLKVQPAELEDSGVYFCASSRPWTSTDTQYFGPGTRLTVL.

This clone was observed a handful of times. The CDR3 nucleotides are TGTGCCAGCAGGTTGACAGGGGGAAGGGGGGAGCTGTTTTTT. Protein: CASRLTGGRGELFF. This chain links TRBV6-5 with TRBJ2-2, with 9 bases fitting TRBD1. CDR3 length: 14 residues. J lost 8 bases, V lost 6 bases, and 7 bases had no gene match. Germline-derived CDR1 and CDR2 are MNHEY and SVGAGI.